A single sample gave rise to the 17 T cell receptor beta chains below, sequenced in a study of tumor T cells in aggressive B-cell lymphoma. TCRdb keeps only in-frame clones here, not all; method: immunoSEQ multiplex PCR. Here the sample spans about 4,400 clones, 81% being singletons. The sequenced sample consisted of tumor tissue. The receptors shown here come from an adult with diffuse large B cell lymphoma.

The sample holds a few counts of this clone. The V and J genes are TRBV15 and TRBJ2-5; 12 nucleotides match TRBD1. V shed 5 bases, J shed 4 bases, and the junction held 5 bases outside the gene matches. CDR3 size: 15 residues. In germline, CDR1 is LNHNV, CDR2 YYDKDF (reference sequence). The CDR3 bases are TGTGCCACCAGCCGGGACAGGGGGCTAGGAGAGACCCAGTACTTC. Translation: CATSRDRGLGETQYF. Full variable domain (remainder filled in from reference TRBV15 and TRBJ2-5): DAMVIQNPRYQVTQFGKPVTLSCSQTLNHNVMYWYQQKSSQAPKLLFHYYDKDFNNEADTPDNFQSRRPNTSFCFLDIRSPGLGDTAMYLCATSRDRGLGETQYFGPGTRLLVL.

By share, this clone ranks as large. This sequence joins TRBV19 and TRBJ2-7; 8 nucleotides agree with TRBD1. V gave up 5 bases and J gave up 5 bases; unmatched junction bases: 11. In germline, CDR1 is LNHDA, CDR2 SQIVND (reference sequence). This CDR3 comprises 15 residues. The CDR3 DNA reads TGTGCCAGTAGTTTTTTTGAGGGACAGGCCAACGAGCAGTACTTC. It is translated as CASSFFEGQANEQYF.

The chain combines TRBV5-5 with TRBJ2-5; 7 bases match TRBD1. Germline V CDR1 and CDR2: SGHKS, YYEKEE (reference sequence). The CDR3 spans 17 residues. J was trimmed by 1 base and V by 4 bases; bases with no gene match: 13. The CDR3 is CASSPTDRAGFQETQYF. The DNA of the CDR3 is TGTGCCAGCAGCCCCACCGACAGGGCGGGCTTCCAAGAGACCCAGTACTTC.

The chain has TRBV30 and TRBJ1-3, with no clear D. CDR1 is GTSNPN and CDR2 is SVGIG in the germline V gene (reference sequence). This CDR3 comprises 15 residues. Deletions cut 2 bases from V and 1 base from J, with 12 bases between. CDR3 bases: TGTGCCTGGAGTCACGGGGAAGCGTCTGGAAACACCATATATTTT. Its protein is CAWSHGEASGNTIYF. Looking up the rest from reference TRBV30 and TRBJ1-3 gives the full variable domain: SQTIHQWPATLVQPVGSPLSLECTVEGTSNPNLYWYRQAAGRGLQLLFYSVGIGQISSEVPQNLSASRPQDRQFILSSKKLLLSDSGFYLCAWSHGEASGNTIYFGEGSWLTVV.

The V call is TRBV28, the J call TRBJ2-3; 7 positions agree with TRBD2. The CDR3 is 13 residues long. The V gene end was trimmed by 7 bases and the J gene end by 4 bases; junction bases not matched to a gene: 5. Germline CDR1 reads MDHEN; CDR2 reads SYDVKM. CDR3: CASTLGGADTQYF. CDR3 sequence (DNA): TGTGCCAGCACCCTGGGGGGGGCAGATACGCAGTATTTT.

This clone was counted a single time. This rearrangement joins TRBV19 to TRBJ1-2; TRBD1 agrees at 8 bases. This CDR3 region has 13 residues. The V gene end was trimmed by 3 bases and the J gene end by 11 bases; junction bases not matched to a gene: 8. The germline CDR1 and CDR2 sequences are LNHDA and SQIVND (reference sequence). This CDR3 reads CASSISPQGEYTF. The DNA for the CDR3 is TGTGCCAGTAGTATTTCCCCACAGGGGGAGTACACCTTC.

The chain couples TRBV28 to TRBJ1-3; 8 bases match TRBD1. CDR1 and CDR2 from the germline V gene are MDHEN and SYDVKM. The CDR3 covers 17 residues. V lost 3 bases, J lost 2 bases, and 9 bases stayed unmatched. CDR3 bases: TGTGCCAGCAGTTTGCCCACTGAGACAGGGGCTGGAAACACCATATATTTT. This sequence encodes CASSLPTETGAGNTIYF.

The chain joins TRBV11-2 to TRBJ1-2, with 9 bases aligning to TRBD1. This CDR3 spans 16 amino acids. J lost 3 bases, V lost 5 bases, and 10 bases had no gene match. Germline values: CDR1 SGHAT, CDR2 FQNNGV. As DNA, the CDR3 is TGTGCCAGCAGCCCGTTGGGGACAGGGATAGACTATGGCTACACCTTC. Protein product: CASSPLGTGIDYGYTF.

The rearrangement links TRBV5-8 to TRBJ1-5; TRBD1 aligns across 8 bases. Unmatched junction bases numbered 5, after V lost 5 bases and J lost 1 base. The CDR3 has 15 amino acids. Germline V gene data show CDR1 as SGHTS and CDR2 as YDEGEE. CDR3 protein: CASSHDRGSNQPQHF. The CDR3 DNA follows: TGTGCCAGCAGTCATGACAGGGGAAGCAATCAGCCCCAGCATTTT.

The chain combines TRBV6-5 with TRBJ1-5; no clear D gene. The CDR3 totals 14 residues. Germline lookup yields CDR1 MNHEY and CDR2 SVGAGI. Trimming pared 0 bases from V and 4 bases from J, leaving 7 bases between. The CDR3 DNA reads as TGTGCCAGCAGTTACTCATGGGAGAATCAGCCCCAGCATTTT. This codes for CASSYSWENQPQHF.

This rearrangement joins TRBV28 to TRBJ1-5, with D possibly TRBD1 on 5 matching bases. CDR1 is MDHEN, CDR2 SYDVKM, per germline. This CDR3 is built from 13 residues. Trimming cost V 5 bases and J 5 bases, with 10 bases left between them. CDR3 in amino acids: CASSGAGYQPQHF. The CDR3 DNA follows: TGTGCCAGCAGTGGCGCAGGGTATCAGCCCCAGCATTTT.

The chain combines TRBV27 with TRBJ2-1, with 14 positions matching TRBD2. CDR1 MNHEY and CDR2 SMNVEV come from the germline V gene (reference sequence). This CDR3 comprises 17 residues. The V and J ends lost 5 bases and 4 bases, in that order; junction bases with no gene match: 7. In DNA form, the CDR3 reads TGTGCCAGCAGTCTTGGGACTAGCGGGAGCGTATACAATGAGCAGTTCTTC. Its translation is CASSLGTSGSVYNEQFF.

The chain employs TRBV11-3 and TRBJ1-1; possibly TRBD1 for D (5 bases). CDR3 length: 13 residues. Trimming took 5 bases from V and 3 from J, leaving 10 bases between them. Germline V gives CDR1 SGHNT, CDR2 YENEEA. CDR3 sequence reads: CASSQGFDTEAFF. The CDR3, as DNA: TGTGCCAGCAGCCAGGGATTTGACACTGAAGCTTTCTTT.

A word on this clone: It may be a read error: a sequence one base away is much more abundant. The chain carries TRBV4-2 and TRBJ1-3; the D gene is possibly TRBD1 (5 bases). This CDR3 contains 15 residues. The germline V and J ends were trimmed by 2 bases and 7 bases, with 15 bases remaining between them. Per the germline V gene, CDR1 is LGHNA and CDR2 is YNFKEQ. The CDR3 spells CASSQRGSKGNTIYF. Here the CDR3 DNA reads TGTGCCAGCAGCCAACGGGGGAGTAAAGGGAACACCATATATTTT.

This chain links TRBV30 with TRBJ2-3; D is unresolved. From germline, CDR1 is GTSNPN and CDR2 SVGIG (reference sequence). CDR3 length equals 11 residues. V dropped 4 bases and J dropped 6 bases, with 8 bases sitting between them. The CDR3 DNA follows: TGTGCCTGGAACTTCGGGGATACGCAGTATTTT. Amino acid sequence: CAWNFGDTQYF. The full variable domain, rest sourced from reference TRBV30 and TRBJ2-3, is SQTIHQWPATLVQPVGSPLSLECTVEGTSNPNLYWYRQAAGRGLQLLFYSVGIGQISSEVPQNLSASRPQDRQFILSSKKLLLSDSGFYLCAWNFGDTQYFGPGTRLTVL.

The V gene is TRBV11-2, the J gene TRBJ2-1, with D possibly TRBD1 on 6 matching bases. The ends were cut back, 5 bases at V and 7 bases at J, with 18 bases in the middle. Germline values: CDR1 SGHAT, CDR2 FQNNGV. This CDR3 spans 15 amino acids. CDR3 in amino acids: CASSPWGVGANEQFF. CDR3 nucleotides: TGTGCCAGCAGCCCATGGGGTGTGGGGGCGAATGAGCAGTTCTTC.

The genes are TRBV2 and TRBJ1-2; the match to TRBD1 covers 7 bases. With 5 bases clipped from V and 4 bases from J, the junction kept 7 bases outside the gene matches. CDR1 SNHLY and CDR2 FYNNEI come from the germline V gene. The CDR3 runs to 14 residues. This CDR3 is CASSQIRDSYGYTF. The CDR3 DNA follows: TGTGCCAGCAGTCAAATCCGGGACAGCTATGGCTACACCTTC.